The source of this T cell receptor (beta chain) is a study of beta chain features in type 1 diabetes. The study, taken as a whole, reports: There was a moderate but significant shortening of TCRB CDR3s in all four CD4+ subsets of Type 1 diabetes patients. PCR, the amplification step, might favor shorter templates, equally in patients and controls.

Populations obtained by sorting all exceeded 95% purity. About this clone: Antigen: not known.

Trimming stripped 5 bases from V and 5 bases from J, with 13 bases between. The CDR3 sequence is 13 residues long. Per the germline V gene, CDR1 is SEHNR and CDR2 is FQNEAQ (reference sequence). The isolated RNA, all of it, was reverse transcribed, so expressed TCRB transcripts were what got sequenced. The protocol was immunoSEQ multiplex PCR, while the TCRdb copy is restricted to in-frame clones and leaves out a portion. This table has 200,000 to 300,000 clones, about a fifth appearing once. The receptor's source is a woman aged 40 to 49 with type 1 diabetes. V is TRBV7-9 and J is TRBJ2-7; perhaps TRBD2 as D (5 bases). Sequenced material: naive CD4+ T cells from blood. The CDR3 coding sequence is TGTGCCAGCAGCCTAACGGCCGGGAACGAGCAGTACTTC. Amino acid sequence: CASSLTAGNEQYF.